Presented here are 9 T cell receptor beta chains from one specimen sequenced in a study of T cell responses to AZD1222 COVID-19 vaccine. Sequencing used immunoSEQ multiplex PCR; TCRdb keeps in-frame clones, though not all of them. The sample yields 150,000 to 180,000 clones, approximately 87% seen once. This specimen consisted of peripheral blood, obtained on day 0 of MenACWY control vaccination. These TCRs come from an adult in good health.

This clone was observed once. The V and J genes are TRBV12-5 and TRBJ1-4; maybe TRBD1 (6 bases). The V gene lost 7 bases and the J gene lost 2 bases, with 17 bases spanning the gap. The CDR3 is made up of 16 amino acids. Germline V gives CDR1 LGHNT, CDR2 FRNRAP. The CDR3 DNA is TGTGCTAGTGACCCAGGGTGGGGGGCGACTAATGAAAAACTGTTTTTT. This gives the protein CASDPGWGATNEKLFF.

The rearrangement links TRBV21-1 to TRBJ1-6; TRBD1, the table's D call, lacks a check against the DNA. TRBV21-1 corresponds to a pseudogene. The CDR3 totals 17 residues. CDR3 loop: CASSQKGRGTGFSPLHF. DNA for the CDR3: TGTGCCAGCAGCCAAAAGGGGAGGGGGACAGGGTTTTCACCCCTCCACTTT.

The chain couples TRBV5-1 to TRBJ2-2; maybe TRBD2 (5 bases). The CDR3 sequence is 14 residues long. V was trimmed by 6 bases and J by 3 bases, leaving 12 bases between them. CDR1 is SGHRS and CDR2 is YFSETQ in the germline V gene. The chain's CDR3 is CASNLEADTGELFF. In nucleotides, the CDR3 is TGCGCCAGCAACCTAGAAGCGGACACCGGGGAGCTGTTTTTT.

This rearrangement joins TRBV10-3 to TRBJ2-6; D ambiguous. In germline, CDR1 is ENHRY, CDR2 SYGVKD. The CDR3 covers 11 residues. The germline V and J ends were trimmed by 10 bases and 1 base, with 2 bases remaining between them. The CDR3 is CASSGANVLTF. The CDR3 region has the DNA TGTGCCAGTTCTGGGGCCAACGTCCTGACTTTC.

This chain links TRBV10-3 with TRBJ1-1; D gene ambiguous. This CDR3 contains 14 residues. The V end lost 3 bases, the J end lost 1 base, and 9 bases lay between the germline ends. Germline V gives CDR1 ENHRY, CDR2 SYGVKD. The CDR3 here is CAISDQTSNTEAFF. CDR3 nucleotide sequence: TGTGCCATCAGTGACCAGACCTCGAACACTGAAGCTTTCTTT.

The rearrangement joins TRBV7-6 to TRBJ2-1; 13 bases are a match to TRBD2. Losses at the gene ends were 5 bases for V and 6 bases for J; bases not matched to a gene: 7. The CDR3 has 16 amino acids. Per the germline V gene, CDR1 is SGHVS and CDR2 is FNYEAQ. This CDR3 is CASSTGGLAGANEQFF. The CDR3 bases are TGTGCCAGCAGCACTGGCGGACTAGCGGGGGCCAATGAGCAGTTCTTC. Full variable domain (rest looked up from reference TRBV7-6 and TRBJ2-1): GAGVSQSPRYKVTKRGQDVALRCDPISGHVSLYWYRQALGQGPEFLTYFNYEAQQDKSGLPNDRFSAERPEGSISTLTIQRTEQRDSAMYRCASSTGGLAGANEQFFGPGTRLTVL.

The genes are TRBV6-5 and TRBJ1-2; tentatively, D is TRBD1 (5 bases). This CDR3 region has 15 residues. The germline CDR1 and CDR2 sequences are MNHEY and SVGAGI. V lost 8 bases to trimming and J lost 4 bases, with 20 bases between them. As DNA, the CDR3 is TGTGCCAGCCGATCCCCCGCGGGGGGGAGCTATGGCTACACCTTC. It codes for CASRSPAGGSYGYTF.

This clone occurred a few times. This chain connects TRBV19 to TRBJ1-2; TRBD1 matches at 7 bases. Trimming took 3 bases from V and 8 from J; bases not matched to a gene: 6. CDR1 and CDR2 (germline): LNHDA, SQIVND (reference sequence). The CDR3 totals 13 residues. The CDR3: CASSITGAGGYTF. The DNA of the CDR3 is TGTGCCAGTAGTATCACAGGGGCGGGAGGCTACACCTTC.

Written as DNA, the CDR3 is TGCGCCAGCAGCCAAGGGGCTAGCGGTAATTCCTTCTTAGGTTCAGATACGCAGTATTTT. Its translation: CASSQGASGNSFLGSDTQYF. The rearrangement links TRBV4-1 to TRBJ2-3, with 7 bases identical to TRBD2. This CDR3 contains 20 residues. The junction had 20 bases not matched to a gene; V was cut back by 1 base and J by 4 bases. Germline V lookup: CDR1 MGHRA, CDR2 YSYEKL.